This T cell receptor beta chain was documented in a study of blood T cells in healthy people across ages. As for the study in general: Template switching retrieved approximately one barcoded beta molecule for each two T cells.

From germline, CDR1 is MNHEY and CDR2 SVGEGT. The CDR3 has 15 residues. Using a J-beta primer mix together with a sample-barcoded 5' primer, a second PCR was run for about 6 to 11 cycles. TCRdb reprocessed the 5' RACE reads via MiXCR and lists one record per CDR3 protein. The data show fewer than 800,000 distinct CDR3 sequences, about 30% seen once. The table lists this clonotype with a few counts. The chain recombines TRBV6-2 or TRBV6-3 with TRBJ2-5; D is uncertain. The DNA end is more similar to TRBJ2-7, so the J call may be wrong. The sequenced sample consisted of blood. This receptor was obtained from a woman aged 80 or over in good health. The CDR3 nucleotides are TGTGCCAGCAGTTACTCGATCAGGCCCCCCTACGAGCAGTACTTC. Protein sequence: CASSYSIRPPYEQYF.